This T cell receptor beta chain stems from a study of T-cell memory formation after mild COVID-19. This clonotype was found a few times. Its antigen is unknown. Trimming stripped 6 bases from V and 6 bases from J, with 20 bases between. There are 15 residues in the CDR3. Per germline, CDR1 SEHNR and CDR2 FQNEAQ (reference sequence). From the 5' RACE reads, TCRdb called clonotypes with MiXCR, one entry per CDR3 protein. The sample has hundreds of thousands of distinct CDR3 sequences; 15% to 20% are singletons. The study, taken as a whole, reports: Cross-reactive memory seemingly joined, as some responding clones were found in pre-infection memory.

The gene calls are TRBV7-9 and TRBJ1-1, with D perhaps TRBD1 (5 bases). The sequence came from a man aged 18 to 35 who had mild COVID-19 (a few samples of this study predate the infection). Cell type and time point are not known. Sample: PBMCs or a T cell subset sorted from them (not recorded which). This chain's CDR3 is CASRDPTVVGPEAFF. The CDR3 DNA sequence: TGTGCCAGCAGGGATCCGACAGTAGTCGGTCCTGAAGCTTTCTTT.